The 11 T cell receptor beta chains in this list originate from one sample, sequenced in a study of T cells after yellow fever vaccination. Via MiXCR, TCRdb re-called the 5' RACE reads, giving one row per CDR3 protein. The table includes a few hundred thousand distinct CDR3 sequences, roughly 17% detected once. This sample comprised PBMCs, obtained roughly 5 days after the first yellow fever vaccination. The receptors were sampled from a man younger than 35 who received the YFV17D yellow fever vaccine.

This clonotype was observed a handful of times. V gene TRBV4-1 combines with J gene TRBJ1-5; TRBD1 aligns across 7 bases. Germline CDR1 reads MGHRA; CDR2 reads YSYEKL. With V trimmed by 3 bases and J by 4 bases, 12 bases remained unmatched. The CDR3 loop spans 17 amino acids. The CDR3 nucleotides read TGCGCCAGCAGCCAGACAGGGAGAGGTGGACAGAATCAGCCCCAGCATTTT. It is translated as CASSQTGRGGQNQPQHF.

The chain joins TRBV7-2 to TRBJ2-1, with 12 bases identical to TRBD2. J lost 7 bases, V lost 5 bases, and 12 bases had no gene match. The germline gives CDR1 SGHTA, CDR2 FQGNSA. This CDR3 contains 17 residues. The CDR3 loop reads CASSASSGGALWNEQFF. DNA of the CDR3: TGTGCCAGCAGCGCATCTAGCGGGGGGGCCTTATGGAATGAGCAGTTCTTC.

This clonotype was found a few times. V gene TRBV7-9 combines with J gene TRBJ2-3; D not resolved. This CDR3 region has 14 residues. CDR1 is SEHNR, CDR2 FQNEAQ, per germline (reference sequence). Trimming took 1 base from V and 4 from J, leaving 9 bases between them. CDR3 DNA: TGTGCCAGCAGCTTAGGTGCGCTTCCAGATACGCAGTATTTT. It is translated as CASSLGALPDTQYF.

This clonotype was counted ten times or more. The rearrangement joins TRBV7-9 to TRBJ2-7; tentatively, D is TRBD2 (6 bases). This CDR3 contains 16 residues. CDR1 is SEHNR and CDR2 is FQNEAQ in the germline V gene (reference sequence). Trimming removed 4 bases from V and 3 bases from J, with 19 bases in between. CDR3 nucleotides: TGTGCCAGCAGCTGGGCCCAGGTGAGCGGGCTCTACGAGCAGTACTTC. Translation gives CASSWAQVSGLYEQYF.

This clonotype turned up a few times. The chain is built from TRBV20-1 and TRBJ1-1; D is ambiguous. Germline V gene sequence: CDR1 DFQATT, CDR2 SNEGSKA (reference sequence). Trimming stripped 1 base from V and 7 bases from J, with 10 bases between. This CDR3 region has 12 residues. The CDR3, as DNA: TGCAGTGCTAGAGCGGGCGGCCATGAAGCTTTCTTT. Translation gives CSARAGGHEAFF.

This clonotype was recorded only once. J is TRBJ2-5 and V is TRBV20-1; 7 bases fit TRBD2. This CDR3 is built from 16 residues. Germline V CDR1 and CDR2: DFQATT, SNEGSKA (reference sequence). J was trimmed by 0 bases and V by 3 bases; bases with no gene match: 10. The CDR3: CSASTIAAGYQETQYF. CDR3 coding DNA: TGCAGTGCTAGCACGATCGCAGCGGGGTACCAAGAGACCCAGTACTTC.

The chain carries TRBV10-2 and TRBJ2-5, with unresolved D. The CDR3 loop spans 14 amino acids. Germline V lookup: CDR1 WSHSY, CDR2 SAAADI. Trimming removed 8 bases from V and 2 bases from J, with 15 bases in between. This chain's CDR3 is CASARQQPQETQYF. The DNA of the CDR3 is TGCGCCAGCGCTCGGCAGCAACCTCAAGAGACCCAGTACTTC.

A few counts support this clonotype. This chain joins TRBV24-1 and TRBJ2-2, with TRBD2 as a possible D gene (5 bases). Germline V gives CDR1 KGHDR, CDR2 SFDVKD. The CDR3 has 15 residues. The V end lost 1 base, the J end lost 6 bases, and 11 bases lay between the germline ends. The CDR3 nucleotides read TGTGCCACCAGTGATTTACGGGGAGTGTCCGGGGAGCTGTTTTTT. As protein: CATSDLRGVSGELFF.

This clonotype was found a few times. The CDR3 spells CASGLFLDGTGLRAGELFF. The CDR3 DNA is TGTGCTAGTGGTTTGTTTCTCGATGGGACAGGGTTGAGGGCCGGGGAGCTGTTTTTT. The rearrangement joins TRBV12-5 to TRBJ2-2; 9 bases map to TRBD1. The ends lost 2 bases at V and 6 bases at J; junction bases unmatched: 16. The CDR3 loop spans 19 amino acids. From germline, CDR1 is LGHNT and CDR2 FRNRAP.

This chain links TRBV20-1 with TRBJ2-3; weak D call: TRBD2 (6 bases). CDR1 and CDR2 (germline): DFQATT, SNEGSKA (reference sequence). The CDR3 runs to 12 residues. V lost 8 bases to trimming and J lost 2 bases, with 11 bases between them. CDR3 nucleotide sequence: TGCAGTCGGAGGGGTCTCACAGATACGCAGTATTTT. Translation gives CSRRGLTDTQYF.

The J gene is TRBJ1-4, the V gene TRBV18; D is unclear. In germline, CDR1 is KGHSH, CDR2 LQKENI. V shed 2 bases and J shed 7 bases, with 11 bases lying between them. This CDR3 has 14 amino acids. CDR3 amino acids: CASSPSDPPEKLFF. In DNA form, the CDR3 reads TGTGCCAGCTCACCATCGGACCCGCCTGAAAAACTGTTTTTT.